The subject of this entry is one T cell receptor beta chain. Its antigen is not known. The sample comes from a study of lymphopenia after photon versus proton radiotherapy. Measured with immunoSEQ multiplex PCR; TCRdb has only the in-frame clones, and not every one. The sample consists of approximately 15,000 clones, 65% to 85% of them appearing once. Study findings and constraints: Photon-treated patients lost naive T cells and TCR diversity; proton-treated stayed stable. Better survival with proton therapy was suggested as possible, not demonstrated. Post-nadir TCR diversity decline inversely tracked overall survival among those who died.

Per germline, CDR1 LNHDA and CDR2 SQIVND (reference sequence). Trimming took off 3 bases at V and 8 bases at J, with 20 bases between the two ends. The length of the CDR3 is 16 residues. The chain uses TRBV19 and TRBJ2-1; D is perhaps TRBD1 or TRBD2 (5 bases each). The sequenced sample was peripheral blood, obtained from a patient treated with photon-based radiotherapy. The source of this sequence is a man in his fifties or sixties with gastric cancer. CDR3 sequence (DNA): TGTGCCAGTAGTATTAAGGGGAGTTATGTTGGGTATGAGCAGTTCTTC. It yields the protein CASSIKGSYVGYEQFF.